What follows describes a single T cell receptor (beta chain). Its specificity is unknown. Genomic DNA provided the template from which TCR beta VDJ and CDR3 profiles were obtained. TCRdb analysed the reads with MiXCR anew, one entry per CDR3 protein. This table holds 200,000 or so distinct CDR3 sequences, about three fifths found once. This sample stems from a study of CD8+CD57+ T cells in acquired aplastic anemia. For the study at large: The sorted CD4+ and CD8+ cells yielded an average approximately 3.2 ug of DNA. Study results and caveats: Patients showed no significant difference from controls in CD8+ Simpson's diversity.

Between the trimmed V and J ends, which lost 6 bases and 5 bases, there was a span of 10 bases. Germline-derived CDR1 and CDR2 are KGHDR and SFDVKD. The CDR3 covers 12 residues. The source is a human donor with severe aplastic anemia or a healthy control (not recorded which). The chain recombines TRBV24-1 with TRBJ2-7; D perhaps matches TRBD2 (6 bases). Sequencing used sorted CD4+, CD8+, or CD8+CD57+ T cells (not recorded which) from PBMCs. CDR3 coding DNA: TGTGCCACCAGTAATGGGGAGGACGAGCAGTACTTC. Translating it yields CATSNGEDEQYF.